This T cell receptor beta chain was found in a study of blood T cell repertoires in COVID-19. Study details: PBMCs, B-cell-depleted T cells, or T cells provided the cDNA or gDNA that made up the material.

A Seattle source enrolled patients during active infection and followed them longitudinally. Germline V CDR1 and CDR2: SGHKS, YYEKEE (reference sequence). The V gene lost 4 bases and the J gene lost 2 bases, with 12 bases spanning the gap. The CDR3 is 14 residues long. Method: immunoSEQ multiplex PCR; TCRdb's copy keeps in-frame clones and lacks some. The table includes around 300,000 clones, approximately 90% detected once. The receptor's source is a woman in her fifties or sixties with COVID-19, enrolled during active disease. Sequencing used peripheral blood. This chain joins TRBV5-5 and TRBJ2-5; a possible D gene is TRBD1 (5 bases). The CDR3 nucleotides are TGTGCCAGCAGCAAAACAGGAAGGCAAGAGACCCAGTACTTC. It translates to CASSKTGRQETQYF.